The 5 T cell receptor beta chains below were found in one sample sequenced in a study of regulatory T cells in long-lasting Graves disease (dated by TCRdb to about 2021). Receptors were amplified or captured by multiplex PCR. TCRdb lists the instrument as Illumina HiSeq 4000. iRepertoire HTBI primers and Arm-PCR amplification of CDR3 regions were used to construct TCR beta libraries. Through fastp at Q25 and MiXCR, TCRdb rebuilt clones from the public reads, retaining in-frame beta chains. Every CDR3 protein is listed once, alongside the most common genes and DNA of its rows. Across this sample there are around 510,000 distinct CDR3 sequences, with roughly 20% seen only once. The ten largest clones add up to under 9% of the sample. In light of the paper, this sample's time point label describes: persistent/refractory GD, antithyroid drugs over 5 years with positive TRAb. For both TCR sequencing and RNA sequencing, RNA was extracted from PBMCs using TRIzol.

The sequencing here drew on peripheral blood mononuclear cells (PBMCs), taken when the disease was refractory, from a patient treated with antithyroid drugs. These receptor sequences come from a female donor with Graves disease.

This clonotype was found many times. V and J are TRBV15 and TRBJ1-1; D remains unclear. CDR1 and CDR2 (germline): LNHNV, YYDKDF (reference sequence). Trimming took off 5 bases at V and 1 base at J, with 8 bases between the two ends. The CDR3 consists of 13 residues. CDR3 sequence reads: CATSPWGNTEAFF. The CDR3 DNA reads as TGTGCCACCAGCCCCTGGGGGAACACTGAAGCTTTCTTT.

The V and J genes are TRBV11-3 and TRBJ1-1; D not resolved. Trimming removed 2 bases from V and 1 base from J, with 20 bases in between. Germline V gene sequence: CDR1 SGHNT, CDR2 YENEEA. The CDR3 length is 18 residues. The CDR3 DNA reads TGTGCCAGCAGCTTAATCGCCTTCAATGGGCCGGCGAACACTGAAGCTTTCTTT. Amino acids: CASSLIAFNGPANTEAFF.

Details on this clonotype: Just one base apart from a much larger clone, this may be a read error. This sequence joins TRBV6-5 and TRBJ2-2; TRBD2 matches 8 bases. This CDR3 spans 17 amino acids. The germline V gene has CDR1 MNHEY and CDR2 SVGAGI. V gave up 4 bases and J gave up 0 bases; unmatched junction bases: 7. This CDR3 is CASSLRAGGSNTGELFF. Written as DNA, the CDR3 is TGTGCCAGCAGTTTGAGGGCGGGAGGATCGAACACCGGGGAGCTGTTTTTT.

This clonotype has a count of ten or more. The V gene is TRBV6-5, the J gene TRBJ1-2; D possibly corresponds to TRBD1 (6 bases). The V end lost 0 bases, the J end lost 4 bases, and 12 bases lay between the germline ends. Germline V gene lookup returns CDR1 MNHEY and CDR2 SVGAGI. The CDR3 runs to 15 residues. The CDR3 nucleotides are TGTGCCAGCAGTTACTCCGGGGGGCAGACCTATGGCTACACCTTC. Amino acids: CASSYSGGQTYGYTF.

Points on this clonotype: At one end, the junction sequence differs from germline, possibly due to a read error. The CDR3 nucleotides read TGTGCCGGCAGCTACGATGGAAGGGCGAACACCGGGGAGCTGTTTTTT. Translating gives CAGSYDGRANTGELFF. The chain recombines TRBV11-2 with TRBJ2-2; D remains unclear. The CDR3 is 16 residues long. CDR1 is SGHAT and CDR2 is FQNNGV in the germline V gene.